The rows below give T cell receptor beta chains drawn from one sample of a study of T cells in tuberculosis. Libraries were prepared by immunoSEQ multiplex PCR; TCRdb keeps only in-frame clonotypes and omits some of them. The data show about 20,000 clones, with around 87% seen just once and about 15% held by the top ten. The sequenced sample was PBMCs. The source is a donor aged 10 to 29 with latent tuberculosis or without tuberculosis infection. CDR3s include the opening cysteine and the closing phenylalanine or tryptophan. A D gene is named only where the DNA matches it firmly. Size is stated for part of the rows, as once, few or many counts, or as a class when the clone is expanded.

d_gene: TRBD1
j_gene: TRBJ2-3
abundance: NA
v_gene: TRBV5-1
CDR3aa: CASTTGTGGTDTQYF
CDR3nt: TGCGCCAGCACCACCGGGACAGGGGGCACAGATACGCAGTATTTT

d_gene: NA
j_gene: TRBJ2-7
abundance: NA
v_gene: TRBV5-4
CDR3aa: CASSSGAGSSYEQYF
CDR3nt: TGTGCCAGTAGCAGTGGAGCGGGTAGCTCCTACGAGCAGTACTTC

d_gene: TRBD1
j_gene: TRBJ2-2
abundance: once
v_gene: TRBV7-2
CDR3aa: CASRPGTGNTGELFF
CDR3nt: TGTGCCAGCAGACCCGGGACAGGGAACACCGGGGAGCTGTTTTTT

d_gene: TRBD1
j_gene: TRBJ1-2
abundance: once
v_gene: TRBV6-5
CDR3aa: CASRTGGAKVGYTF
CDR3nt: TGTGCCAGCAGGACAGGGGGCGCGAAGGTTGGCTACACCTTC

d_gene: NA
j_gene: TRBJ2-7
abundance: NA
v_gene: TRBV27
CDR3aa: CASSSRGTSNEQYF
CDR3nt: TGTGCCAGCAGTTCCCGGGGTACATCCAACGAGCAGTACTTC

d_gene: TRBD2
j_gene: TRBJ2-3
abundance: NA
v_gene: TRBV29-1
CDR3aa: CSVEAGGPTDTQYF
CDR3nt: TGCAGCGTTGAAGCGGGGGGACCCACAGATACGCAGTATTTT

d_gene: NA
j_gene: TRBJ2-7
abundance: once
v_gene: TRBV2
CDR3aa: CASSGGQSYEQYF
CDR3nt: TGTGCCAGCAGTGGAGGACAGTCCTACGAGCAGTACTTC

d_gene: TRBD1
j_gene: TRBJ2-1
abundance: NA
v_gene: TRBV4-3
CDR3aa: CASSQGAGRGLRNEQFF
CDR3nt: TGCGCCAGCAGCCAAGGTGCCGGCAGGGGGCTTCGCAATGAGCAGTTCTTC

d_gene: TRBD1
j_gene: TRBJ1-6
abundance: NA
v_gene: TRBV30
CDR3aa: CAWSVGQSNSPLHF
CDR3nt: TGTGCCTGGAGTGTGGGACAGTCTAATTCACCCCTCCACTTT

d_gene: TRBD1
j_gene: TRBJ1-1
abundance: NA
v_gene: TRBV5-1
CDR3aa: CASSLAGQGKVAFF
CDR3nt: TGCGCCAGCAGCTTGGCCGGACAGGGGAAGGTGGCTTTCTTT

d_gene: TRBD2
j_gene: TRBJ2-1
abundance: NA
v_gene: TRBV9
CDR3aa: CASSVGGGTYNEQFF
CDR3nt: TGTGCCAGCAGCGTAGGCGGGGGGACCTACAATGAGCAGTTCTTC

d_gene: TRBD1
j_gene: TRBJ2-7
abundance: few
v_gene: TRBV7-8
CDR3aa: CASSQELTGADEQYF
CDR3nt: TGTGCCAGCAGCCAAGAGCTTACAGGGGCCGACGAGCAGTACTTC

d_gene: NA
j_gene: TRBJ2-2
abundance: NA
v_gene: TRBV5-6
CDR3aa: CASSLGLSTGELFF
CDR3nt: TGTGCCAGCAGCTTGGGACTAAGCACCGGGGAGCTGTTTTTT

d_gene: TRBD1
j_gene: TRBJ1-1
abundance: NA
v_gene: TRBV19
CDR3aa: CASSKGPDRGMNTEAFF
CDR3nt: TGTGCCAGTAGTAAGGGCCCGGACAGGGGGATGAACACTGAAGCTTTCTTT

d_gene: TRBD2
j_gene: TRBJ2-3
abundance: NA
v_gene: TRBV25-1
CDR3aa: CASSDLGLADTQYF
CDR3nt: TGTGCCAGCAGTGACCTGGGACTAGCAGATACGCAGTATTTT

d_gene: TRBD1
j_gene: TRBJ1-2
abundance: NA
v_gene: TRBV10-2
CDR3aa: CASKDRGIYGYTF
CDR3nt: TGCGCCAGCAAAGACAGGGGGATATATGGCTACACCTTC

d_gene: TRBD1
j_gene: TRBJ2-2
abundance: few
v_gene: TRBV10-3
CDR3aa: CATQGDTGELFF
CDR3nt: TGTGCCACACAGGGGGACACCGGGGAGCTGTTTTTT

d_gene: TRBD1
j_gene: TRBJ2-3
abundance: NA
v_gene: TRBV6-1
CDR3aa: CASMSDRGTDTQYF
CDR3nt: TGTGCCAGCATGAGCGACAGGGGGACAGATACGCAGTATTTT

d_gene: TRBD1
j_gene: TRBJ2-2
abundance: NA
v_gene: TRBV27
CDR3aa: CAGYSDRVSTGELFF
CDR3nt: TGTGCCGGATACTCGGACAGGGTTAGCACCGGGGAGCTGTTTTTT

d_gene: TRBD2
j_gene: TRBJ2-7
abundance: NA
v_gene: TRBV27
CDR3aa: CASRWTSGNEQYF
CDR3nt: TGTGCCAGCAGGTGGACTAGCGGAAACGAGCAGTACTTC

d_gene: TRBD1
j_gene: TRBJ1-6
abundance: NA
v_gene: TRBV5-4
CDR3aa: CASSRAGQGPASPLHF
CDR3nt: TGTGCCAGTAGCAGAGCTGGACAGGGACCGGCCTCACCCCTCCACTTT

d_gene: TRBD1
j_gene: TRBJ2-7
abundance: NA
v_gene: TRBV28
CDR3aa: CASTRQGREQYF
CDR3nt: TGTGCCAGCACCCGACAGGGGAGGGAGCAGTACTTC

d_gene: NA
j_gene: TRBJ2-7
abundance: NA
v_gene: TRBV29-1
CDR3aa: CSVEDRRGPGGEQYF
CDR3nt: TGCAGCGTTGAAGATCGGAGAGGCCCAGGAGGCGAGCAGTACTTC

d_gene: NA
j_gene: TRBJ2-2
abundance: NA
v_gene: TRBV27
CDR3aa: CASSSTGELFF
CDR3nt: TGTGCCAGCAGTTCAACCGGGGAGCTGTTTTTT

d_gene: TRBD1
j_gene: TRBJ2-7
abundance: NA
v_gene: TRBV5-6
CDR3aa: CASSWGDRGREQYF
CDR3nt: TGTGCCAGCAGCTGGGGGGACAGGGGACGCGAGCAGTACTTC

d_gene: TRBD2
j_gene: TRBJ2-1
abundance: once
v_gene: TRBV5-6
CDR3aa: CASSLQTSGVYNEQFF
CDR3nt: TGTGCCAGCAGCCTCCAGACTAGCGGGGTCTACAATGAGCAGTTCTTC

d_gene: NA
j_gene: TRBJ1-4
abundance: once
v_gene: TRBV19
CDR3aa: CASSIVGGLREKLFF
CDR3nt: TGTGCCAGTAGTATCGTTGGAGGCCTAAGGGAAAAACTGTTTTTT

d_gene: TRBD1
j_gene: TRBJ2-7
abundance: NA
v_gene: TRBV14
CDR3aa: CASSPWTGSTHEQYF
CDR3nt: TGTGCCAGCAGCCCTTGGACAGGGTCCACCCACGAGCAGTACTTC

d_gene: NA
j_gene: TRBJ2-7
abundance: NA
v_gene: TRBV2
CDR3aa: CASSERWRTGYEQYF
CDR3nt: TGTGCCAGCAGTGAGCGGTGGCGAACTGGGTACGAGCAGTACTTC

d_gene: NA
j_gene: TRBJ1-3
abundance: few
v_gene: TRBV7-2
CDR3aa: CASSRISGNGNTIYF
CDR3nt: TGTGCCAGCAGCCGAATCTCTGGCAACGGAAACACCATATATTTT

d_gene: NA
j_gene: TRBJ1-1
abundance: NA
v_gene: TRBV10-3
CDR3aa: CAISGVGAEAFF
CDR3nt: TGTGCCATCAGCGGAGTCGGCGCTGAAGCTTTCTTT

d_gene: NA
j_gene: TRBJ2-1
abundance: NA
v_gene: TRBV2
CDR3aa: CASSVDTSSYNEQFF
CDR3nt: TGTGCCAGCAGTGTTGACACGAGCTCCTACAATGAGCAGTTCTTC

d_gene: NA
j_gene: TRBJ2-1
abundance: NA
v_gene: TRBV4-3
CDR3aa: CASSQDTGSYNEQFF
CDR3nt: TGCGCCAGCAGCCAAGATACAGGTTCCTACAATGAGCAGTTCTTC

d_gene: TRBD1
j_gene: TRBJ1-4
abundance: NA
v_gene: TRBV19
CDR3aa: CASSIPTGVTNEKLFF
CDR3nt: TGTGCCAGTAGTATCCCTACAGGGGTAACTAATGAAAAACTGTTTTTT

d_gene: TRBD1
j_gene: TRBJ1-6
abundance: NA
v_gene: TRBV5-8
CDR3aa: CASSPGQDNSPLHF
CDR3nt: TGTGCCAGCAGCCCGGGACAGGATAATTCACCCCTCCACTTT

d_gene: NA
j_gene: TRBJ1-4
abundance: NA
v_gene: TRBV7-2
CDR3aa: CASSPGQNEKLFF
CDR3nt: TGTGCCAGCAGCCCTGGACAGAATGAAAAACTGTTTTTT

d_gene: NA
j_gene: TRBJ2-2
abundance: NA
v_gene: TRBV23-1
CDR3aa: CASSPEGAGELFF
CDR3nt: TGCGCCAGCAGTCCTGAGGGGGCCGGGGAGCTGTTTTTT

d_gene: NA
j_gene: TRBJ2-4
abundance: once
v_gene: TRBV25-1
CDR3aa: CASSAMNIQYF
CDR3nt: TGTGCCAGCAGTGCCATGAACATTCAGTACTTC

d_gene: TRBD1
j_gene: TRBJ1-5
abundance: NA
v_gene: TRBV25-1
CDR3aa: CASSDTRQGGGQPQHF
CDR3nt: TGTGCCAGCAGTGATACCCGACAGGGGGGGGGCCAGCCCCAGCATTTT

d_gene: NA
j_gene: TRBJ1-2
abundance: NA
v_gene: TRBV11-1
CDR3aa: CASSLAGHLTSYTF
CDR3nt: TGTGCCAGCAGCTTAGCGGGACACTTAACGAGCTACACCTTC

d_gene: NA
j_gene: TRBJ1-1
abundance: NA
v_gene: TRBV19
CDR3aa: CASNDRRAEAFF
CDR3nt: TGTGCCAGTAATGACAGGCGCGCTGAAGCTTTCTTT

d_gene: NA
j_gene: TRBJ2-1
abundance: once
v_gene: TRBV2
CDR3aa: CASSEALGGYNEQFF
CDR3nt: TGTGCCAGCAGTGAAGCGCTCGGGGGCTACAATGAGCAGTTCTTC

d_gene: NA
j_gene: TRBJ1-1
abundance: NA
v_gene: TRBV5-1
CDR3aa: CASSLVSFRTGDTEAFF
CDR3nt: TGCGCCAGCAGCTTGGTGTCTTTTCGGACCGGGGACACTGAAGCTTTCTTT

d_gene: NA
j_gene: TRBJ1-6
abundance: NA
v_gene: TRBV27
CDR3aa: CASSLGGNSPLHF
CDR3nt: TGTGCCAGCAGTTTGGGGGGGAATTCACCCCTCCACTTT

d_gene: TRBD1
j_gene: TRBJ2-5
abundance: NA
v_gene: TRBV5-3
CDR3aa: CARRPRQGQETQYF
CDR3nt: TGTGCCAGAAGACCTCGACAGGGACAAGAGACCCAGTACTTC

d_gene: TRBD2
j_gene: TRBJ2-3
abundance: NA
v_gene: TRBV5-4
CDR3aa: CASSMTSGGRTDTQYF
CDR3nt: TGTGCCAGCAGCATGACTAGCGGGGGTCGTACAGATACGCAGTATTTT

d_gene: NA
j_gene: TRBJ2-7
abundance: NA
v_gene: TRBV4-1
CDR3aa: CASSHLGSSYEQYF
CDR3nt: TGCGCCAGCAGCCATCTTGGGAGCTCCTACGAGCAGTACTTC

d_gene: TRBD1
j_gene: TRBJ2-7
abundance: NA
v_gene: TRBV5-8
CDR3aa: CASSSMGQVKEQYF
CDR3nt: TGTGCCAGCAGCAGCATGGGACAGGTGAAGGAGCAGTACTTC